A selection of T cell receptor beta chains follows, all from one sample in a study of T cell repertoires in cytomegalovirus infection. TCRdb reprocessed the reads with MiXCR, giving one entry per CDR3 protein. Found here are hundreds of thousands of distinct CDR3 sequences, about 33% of them singletons; the top ten hold about a sixth. What these receptors recognize is not known. The input for sequencing was cultured PBMCs, taken from culture after CMV antigen stimulation. The origin of the receptors is a human donor in good health (CMV status not recorded). Some clones in this sample may be carry-over from other donors' samples. Each CDR3 is given with its conserved first and last residue. The D gene is left open where the match is weak. Clone size is given for some rows only: seen once, a few or many times, or a class if the clone is expanded.

CDR3	J	length	V	size	D
CASSHLGGGRANEQFF	TRBJ2-1	16	TRBV4-1	NA	NA
CASSIPGGGTDTQYF	TRBJ2-3	15	TRBV19	NA	NA
CASRIGVRTGELFF	TRBJ2-2	14	TRBV11-3	few	NA
CSAREQISGIEQFF	TRBJ2-1	14	TRBV20-1	NA	TRBD2
CASSLVPTDTQYF	TRBJ2-3	13	TRBV7-2	many	NA
CASSRPRGETQYF	TRBJ2-5	13	TRBV19	few	NA
CASSLGANTGELFF	TRBJ2-2	14	TRBV7-2	many	NA
CASRRPGGELFF	TRBJ2-2	12	TRBV6-5	few	NA
CASSSSLGVSGEQYF	TRBJ2-7	15	TRBV6-2/TRBV6-3	NA	NA
CASSSQGTGNTEAFF	TRBJ1-1	15	TRBV7-8	many	TRBD1
CASSSETGGNEKLFF	TRBJ1-4	15	TRBV7-4	NA	TRBD1
CASSVGGGNTDTQYF	TRBJ2-3	15	TRBV9	NA	NA
CSASAAAPPNYGYTF	TRBJ1-2	15	TRBV20-1	once	NA
CSARGSRTSTDTQYF	TRBJ2-3	15	TRBV20-1	few	NA
CASSPMAGRWSPQPQHF	TRBJ1-5	17	TRBV7-6	many	NA
CASSRSVGPDTQYF	TRBJ2-3	14	TRBV6-2/TRBV6-3	few	NA